This entry concerns a single TCR beta chain. This CDR3 is 14 amino acids long. The germline V gene has CDR1 SGHTA and CDR2 FQGNSA. Losses at the gene ends were 3 bases for V and 7 bases for J; bases not matched to a gene: 2. The data belong to a study of blood T cell repertoires in COVID-19. TCRdb's copy holds only in-frame clones and misses some; the assay was immunoSEQ multiplex PCR. The data contain about 260,000 clones, 88% of them singletons. Sequencing was carried out using PBMCs or T cells enriched from blood (not recorded which). The source is a woman aged 40 to 49 with acute COVID-19. The chain is built from TRBV7-2 and TRBJ1-4; TRBD1 matches at 10 bases. The CDR3 region has the DNA TGTGCCAGCAGCTTGGACAGGGGGGGTGAAAAACTGTTTTTT. It codes for CASSLDRGGEKLFF.